The source of this TCR beta chain is a study of cytomegalovirus exposure and HLA in healthy donors. Findings and caveats of the study: Likely technical artifact: a cluster of highly shared sequence variants.

The CDR3 has 15 residues. Germline CDR1 SEHNR, CDR2 FQNEAQ (reference sequence). Trimming at V came to 5 bases and at J to 6 bases, leaving 13 bases not matched to a gene. As regards this clone: Antigen unknown.

The PCR was carried out with 60 Vbeta primers and 13 Jbeta primers. Method: immunoSEQ multiplex PCR; TCRdb's copy keeps in-frame clones and lacks some. The sample yields 150,000 or so clones, around 80% seen once. The clonotype comes from a woman aged 40 to 50 in good health and CMV-seronegative. The chain is built from TRBV7-9 and TRBJ2-7, with 7 bases that match TRBD1. The source material was PBMCs. CDR3 nucleotide sequence: TGTGCCAGCAGCCACACCCAGGGGGTAGGTGCCGAGCAGTACTTC. This codes for CASSHTQGVGAEQYF.